This is a list of T cell receptor beta chains from one sample in a study of OX40 agonist ivuxolimab in advanced cancers. The table came from immunoSEQ multiplex PCR; TCRdb's copy has only in-frame clones and leaves some out. The sample carries more than 80,000 clones, more than 80% recorded once. The sample consisted of CD4+ or CD8+ T cells sorted from blood, taken in a trial of the OX40 agonist ivuxolimab. The receptor set was obtained from an adult with an advanced solid tumor such as melanoma, head and neck, liver or kidney cancer. The CDR3 runs from the conserved cysteine through the conserved F or W. Each record gives: clone size, J gene, V gene, D gene, CDR3 DNA, CDR3 protein. A D gene is named only where the DNA matches it firmly. Clone size is not always given. Where it is, it says once, few, many or a class for expanded clones.

abundance: .; j_gene: TRBJ2-3; v_gene: TRBV9; d_gene: .; CDR3nt: TGTGCCAGCAGCGTCCAGGGCACAGATACGCAGTATTTT; CDR3aa: CASSVQGTDTQYF
abundance: .; j_gene: TRBJ1-5; v_gene: TRBV5-6; d_gene: TRBD1; CDR3nt: TGTGCCAGCAGCATAGCCGGGACAGAGCTGACTCAGCCCCAGCATTTT; CDR3aa: CASSIAGTELTQPQHF
abundance: .; j_gene: TRBJ2-7; v_gene: TRBV5-4; d_gene: TRBD2; CDR3nt: TGTGCCAGCAGCTCGATGAAAGAGCGGGAGGTCCACGAGCAGTACTTC; CDR3aa: CASSSMKEREVHEQYF
abundance: .; j_gene: TRBJ1-1; v_gene: TRBV19; d_gene: .; CDR3nt: TGTGCCAGTAGCTCCAGGGTATTTGCTATGAACACTGAAGCTTTCTTT; CDR3aa: CASSSRVFAMNTEAFF
abundance: .; j_gene: TRBJ2-2; v_gene: TRBV19; d_gene: .; CDR3nt: TGTGCCAGTAGCCCCGGGAGCACCGGGGAGCTGTTTTTT; CDR3aa: CASSPGSTGELFF
abundance: .; j_gene: TRBJ2-2; v_gene: TRBV19; d_gene: .; CDR3nt: TGTGCCAGTAGTATGGAGTTTGACAGTTACACCGGGGAGCTGTTTTTT; CDR3aa: CASSMEFDSYTGELFF
abundance: .; j_gene: TRBJ2-7; v_gene: TRBV4-2; d_gene: .; CDR3nt: TGTGCCAGCAGCCAAGAGTACGGGTACTACGAGCAGTACTTC; CDR3aa: CASSQEYGYYEQYF
abundance: .; j_gene: TRBJ2-7; v_gene: TRBV7-2; d_gene: TRBD1; CDR3nt: TGTGCCAGCAGCCGACGGACGGACAGGACGTACTTC; CDR3aa: CASSRRTDRTYF
abundance: few; j_gene: TRBJ1-2; v_gene: TRBV29-1; d_gene: .; CDR3nt: TGCAGCGTTGAAGATCAGCCAGGGATCTATGGCTACACCTTC; CDR3aa: CSVEDQPGIYGYTF
abundance: .; j_gene: TRBJ2-3; v_gene: TRBV9; d_gene: TRBD2; CDR3nt: TGTGCCAGCAGCACACGAGCGGGAGGGCCCGCAGATACGCAGTATTTT; CDR3aa: CASSTRAGGPADTQYF
abundance: .; j_gene: TRBJ2-1; v_gene: TRBV10-3; d_gene: .; CDR3nt: TGTGCCATCAGTGATTTGAGGCAGGGTGAGCAGTTCTTC; CDR3aa: CAISDLRQGEQFF
abundance: .; j_gene: TRBJ1-1; v_gene: TRBV20-1; d_gene: TRBD1; CDR3nt: TGCAGTGCTTCGACAGGGGGTATCCGGTTCTTT; CDR3aa: CSASTGGIRFF
abundance: few; j_gene: TRBJ1-1; v_gene: TRBV19; d_gene: .; CDR3nt: TGTGCCAGTAGTATCGGGAACACTGAAGCTTTCTTT; CDR3aa: CASSIGNTEAFF
abundance: .; j_gene: TRBJ1-5; v_gene: TRBV5-5; d_gene: .; CDR3nt: TGTGCCAGCAGCTGGGACTTAAATAGCAATCAGCCCCAGCATTTT; CDR3aa: CASSWDLNSNQPQHF
abundance: .; j_gene: TRBJ1-1; v_gene: TRBV5-4; d_gene: TRBD1; CDR3nt: TGTGCCAGCAGCTTCGATCTCACAGGGGGCGGCACTGAAGCTTTCTTT; CDR3aa: CASSFDLTGGGTEAFF
abundance: .; j_gene: TRBJ2-3; v_gene: TRBV5-6; d_gene: .; CDR3nt: TGTGCCAGCAGCGAAATTGGACGCGGCACAGATACGCAGTATTTT; CDR3aa: CASSEIGRGTDTQYF
abundance: .; j_gene: TRBJ1-1; v_gene: TRBV5-8; d_gene: .; CDR3nt: TGTGCCAGCAGCTTCATGCAGCACACTGAAGCTTTCTTT; CDR3aa: CASSFMQHTEAFF
abundance: .; j_gene: TRBJ2-3; v_gene: TRBV5-1; d_gene: TRBD2; CDR3nt: TGCGCCAGCAGCCTCCGGGGACTAGCGGGACCCACAGATACGCAGTATTTT; CDR3aa: CASSLRGLAGPTDTQYF
abundance: .; j_gene: TRBJ2-7; v_gene: TRBV5-4; d_gene: .; CDR3nt: TGTGCCAGCAGCCCGGGACAAGGCAAGGAGAGCGAGCAGTACTTC; CDR3aa: CASSPGQGKESEQYF
abundance: once; j_gene: TRBJ2-7; v_gene: TRBV19; d_gene: .; CDR3nt: TGTGCCAGTAGTATTCACGAGCAGTACTTC; CDR3aa: CASSIHEQYF
abundance: .; j_gene: TRBJ2-6; v_gene: TRBV6-6; d_gene: .; CDR3nt: TGTGCCAGCAGTCGAGGGGGAGGTGGGGCCAACGTCCTGACTTTC; CDR3aa: CASSRGGGGANVLTF
abundance: few; j_gene: TRBJ2-5; v_gene: TRBV27; d_gene: .; CDR3nt: TGTGCCAGCAGCCTACGCTACGACTACACCGGGCAAGAGACCCAGTACTTC; CDR3aa: CASSLRYDYTGQETQYF
abundance: .; j_gene: TRBJ1-1; v_gene: TRBV10-3; d_gene: .; CDR3nt: TGTGCCATCAGTGAGTCGCGGAACACTGAAGCTTTCTTT; CDR3aa: CAISESRNTEAFF
abundance: .; j_gene: TRBJ1-1; v_gene: TRBV14; d_gene: .; CDR3nt: TGTGCCAGCAGCCAAGCATGGGGCCCTGAAGCTTTCTTT; CDR3aa: CASSQAWGPEAFF
abundance: .; j_gene: TRBJ1-5; v_gene: TRBV6-1; d_gene: .; CDR3nt: TGTGCCAGCAGAGGGAATCAGCCCCAGCATTTT; CDR3aa: CASRGNQPQHF
abundance: .; j_gene: TRBJ1-4; v_gene: TRBV5-5; d_gene: TRBD1; CDR3nt: TGTGCCAGCAGCTTGGAAGGACAGGCAACTAATGAAAAACTGTTTTTT; CDR3aa: CASSLEGQATNEKLFF
abundance: .; j_gene: TRBJ1-1; v_gene: TRBV19; d_gene: .; CDR3nt: TGTGCCAGTAAGGGGTACACCGACGTGAACACTGAAGCTTTCTTT; CDR3aa: CASKGYTDVNTEAFF
abundance: few; j_gene: TRBJ2-2; v_gene: TRBV5-6; d_gene: TRBD2; CDR3nt: TGTGCCAGCAACTCAATTAGCGGGAGGAGTGGCACCGGGGAGCTGTTTTTT; CDR3aa: CASNSISGRSGTGELFF
abundance: .; j_gene: TRBJ2-3; v_gene: TRBV28; d_gene: .; CDR3nt: TGTGCCAGCAGACTATGGGGCAGCAGCACAGATACGCAGTATTTT; CDR3aa: CASRLWGSSTDTQYF
abundance: .; j_gene: TRBJ2-3; v_gene: TRBV6-5; d_gene: .; CDR3nt: TGTGCCAGCAGTTCTGGAGACGGGACAGATACGCAGTATTTT; CDR3aa: CASSSGDGTDTQYF
abundance: few; j_gene: TRBJ1-2; v_gene: TRBV27; d_gene: .; CDR3nt: TGTGCCAGCAGTCTTGGGGAGGGCTCAGTTAATGGCTACACCTTC; CDR3aa: CASSLGEGSVNGYTF
abundance: few; j_gene: TRBJ1-3; v_gene: TRBV30; d_gene: .; CDR3nt: TGTGCCTGGAGTGCTAAGGGGCCCTTCTCTGGAAACACCATATATTTT; CDR3aa: CAWSAKGPFSGNTIYF
abundance: .; j_gene: TRBJ2-7; v_gene: TRBV19; d_gene: .; CDR3nt: TGTGCCAGTAGTATAGATGTTAATCCGGCCTACGAGCAGTACTTC; CDR3aa: CASSIDVNPAYEQYF
abundance: .; j_gene: TRBJ2-1; v_gene: TRBV7-9; d_gene: .; CDR3nt: TGTGCCAGCGGACCCTACAATGAGCAGTTCTTC; CDR3aa: CASGPYNEQFF
abundance: .; j_gene: TRBJ1-2; v_gene: TRBV2; d_gene: TRBD1; CDR3nt: TGTGCCAGCACCAAGGACAGGGATTATGGCTACACCTTC; CDR3aa: CASTKDRDYGYTF
abundance: .; j_gene: TRBJ2-5; v_gene: TRBV7-8; d_gene: .; CDR3nt: TGTGCCAGCAGCTTACGTCAGGGTTTGGAGACCCAGTACTTC; CDR3aa: CASSLRQGLETQYF
abundance: .; j_gene: TRBJ1-4; v_gene: TRBV5-1; d_gene: TRBD1; CDR3nt: TGCGCCAGCAGCTACCAGGGGGATGAAAAACTGTTTTTT; CDR3aa: CASSYQGDEKLFF
abundance: .; j_gene: TRBJ1-3; v_gene: TRBV27; d_gene: .; CDR3nt: TGTGCCAGCAGTCGCAGGGGTGGAAACACCATATATTTT; CDR3aa: CASSRRGGNTIYF
abundance: .; j_gene: TRBJ2-7; v_gene: TRBV4-1; d_gene: TRBD2; CDR3nt: TGCGCCAGCAGCCAAGAGAGGACTAGGGTGGACGAGCAGTACTTC; CDR3aa: CASSQERTRVDEQYF
abundance: .; j_gene: TRBJ2-7; v_gene: TRBV5-4; d_gene: .; CDR3nt: TGTGCCAGCAGCCCCGATGCCTACGAGCAGTACTTC; CDR3aa: CASSPDAYEQYF
abundance: .; j_gene: TRBJ2-5; v_gene: TRBV7-8; d_gene: TRBD2; CDR3nt: TGTGCCAGCAGCTTAGCAAGATCGGTAGCGGGAGTAAAAGAGACCCAGTACTTC; CDR3aa: CASSLARSVAGVKETQYF
abundance: .; j_gene: TRBJ2-5; v_gene: TRBV5-4; d_gene: .; CDR3nt: TGTGCCAGCAGCTTTCCCCTGTCAGGGGCCCAAGAGACCCAGTACTTC; CDR3aa: CASSFPLSGAQETQYF
abundance: .; j_gene: TRBJ2-7; v_gene: TRBV5-1; d_gene: .; CDR3nt: TGCGCCAGCAGCCTCCTGAATCACTACGAGCAGTACTTC; CDR3aa: CASSLLNHYEQYF
abundance: once; j_gene: TRBJ1-1; v_gene: TRBV19; d_gene: .; CDR3nt: TGTGCCAGTAGGGATTGGAACACTGAAGCTTTCTTT; CDR3aa: CASRDWNTEAFF
abundance: once; j_gene: TRBJ2-1; v_gene: TRBV12-5; d_gene: .; CDR3nt: TGTGCTAGTGGTCCCCCCTTGGGAACCCTAATTTCCTACAATGAGCAGTTCTTC; CDR3aa: CASGPPLGTLISYNEQFF
abundance: .; j_gene: TRBJ2-7; v_gene: TRBV5-4; d_gene: TRBD2; CDR3nt: TGTGCCAGCAGCCTCTGGGGGGGAAACGAGCAGTACTTC; CDR3aa: CASSLWGGNEQYF
abundance: .; j_gene: TRBJ2-3; v_gene: TRBV11-3; d_gene: .; CDR3nt: TGTGCCAGCAGCTTAGATGGTAATAGCGCTCCCCCCACAGATACGCAGTATTTT; CDR3aa: CASSLDGNSAPPTDTQYF
abundance: .; j_gene: TRBJ2-7; v_gene: TRBV30; d_gene: .; CDR3nt: TGTGCCTGGAGTGTAGACGGGATGACAATCTACGAGCAGTACTTC; CDR3aa: CAWSVDGMTIYEQYF
abundance: .; j_gene: TRBJ2-1; v_gene: TRBV30; d_gene: .; CDR3nt: TGTGCCGGGACCTCTCAGCGTGAGCAGTTCTTC; CDR3aa: CAGTSQREQFF
abundance: .; j_gene: TRBJ2-2; v_gene: TRBV29-1; d_gene: .; CDR3nt: TGCAGCGTTGAATCCCCCAGCGGAGCTAACACCGGGGAGCTGTTTTTT; CDR3aa: CSVESPSGANTGELFF
abundance: .; j_gene: TRBJ1-2; v_gene: TRBV6-1; d_gene: TRBD1; CDR3nt: TGTGCCAGCGGAACCAGGGGGCAGGGCTACACCTTC; CDR3aa: CASGTRGQGYTF
abundance: .; j_gene: TRBJ2-5; v_gene: TRBV19; d_gene: .; CDR3nt: TGTGCCAGTAGTATATCTCTTCATGGGGGAGGCAACCAAGAGACCCAGTACTTC; CDR3aa: CASSISLHGGGNQETQYF
abundance: .; j_gene: TRBJ2-7; v_gene: TRBV19; d_gene: TRBD2; CDR3nt: TGTGCCTCCTCGGGAGGGGCGGGAGGGGCCTACGAGCAGTACTTC; CDR3aa: CASSGGAGGAYEQYF
abundance: .; j_gene: TRBJ2-3; v_gene: TRBV2; d_gene: .; CDR3nt: TGTGCCAGCAGTGAAAACCCCACAGATACGCAGTATTTT; CDR3aa: CASSENPTDTQYF
abundance: .; j_gene: TRBJ1-1; v_gene: TRBV6-5; d_gene: .; CDR3nt: TGTGCCAGCAGTTACTTCAGGGTTACTATGAACACTGAAGCTTTCTTT; CDR3aa: CASSYFRVTMNTEAFF
abundance: once; j_gene: TRBJ2-3; v_gene: TRBV28; d_gene: TRBD2; CDR3nt: TGTGCCAGCAGTTTATACAGCGGGAGCCTAAATACGCAGTATTTT; CDR3aa: CASSLYSGSLNTQYF
abundance: .; j_gene: TRBJ2-7; v_gene: TRBV6-5; d_gene: .; CDR3nt: TGTGCCAGCAGTTACTTAACCGGATACTACGAGCAGTACTTC; CDR3aa: CASSYLTGYYEQYF
abundance: .; j_gene: TRBJ2-7; v_gene: TRBV27; d_gene: .; CDR3nt: TGTGCCAGCAGTGTGTCCCACAGTAGCGAGCAGTACTTC; CDR3aa: CASSVSHSSEQYF
abundance: .; j_gene: TRBJ2-3; v_gene: TRBV5-1; d_gene: .; CDR3nt: TGCGCCAGCAGCTTGGGACAGGGACTAGGAGATACGCAGTATTTT; CDR3aa: CASSLGQGLGDTQYF